These 24 T cell receptor beta chains came from one sample sequenced in a study of ipilimumab plus nivolumab after autologous stem cell transplantation. Generated by immunoSEQ multiplex PCR, the TCRdb table keeps only in-frame clones and is missing some. The sample has approximately 6,000 clones; more than 80% are singletons. This specimen was PBMCs, taken in a trial of ipilimumab plus nivolumab as post-transplant consolidation. These receptors all come from a female donor with multiple myeloma.

The chain is built from TRBV6-6 and TRBJ1-5, with D unclear. CDR1 and CDR2 from the germline V gene are MNHNY and SVGAGI (reference sequence). The CDR3 contains 14 residues. The germline V and J ends were trimmed by 5 bases and 4 bases, with 12 bases remaining between them. This CDR3 reads CASSPRAGNQPQHF. DNA for the CDR3: TGTGCCAGCAGTCCGAGGGCGGGAAATCAGCCCCAGCATTTT.

The chain recombines TRBV20-1 with TRBJ1-1; D is unclear. The CDR3 sequence is 11 residues long. Trimming removed 0 bases from V and 7 bases from J, with 6 bases in between. From germline, CDR1 is DFQATT and CDR2 SNEGSKA (reference sequence). The CDR3 sequence is CSAREESEAFF. The CDR3 DNA reads TGCAGTGCTAGAGAAGAGAGTGAAGCTTTCTTT.

This chain joins TRBV11-2 and TRBJ2-7; 7 bases map to TRBD1. This CDR3 spans 14 amino acids. Per the germline V gene, CDR1 is SGHAT and CDR2 is FQNNGV. Trimming cost V 4 bases and J 3 bases; bases outside gene matches: 6. CDR3 residues: CASSWGQLYYEQYF. Here the CDR3 DNA reads TGTGCCAGCAGCTGGGGACAGCTCTACTACGAGCAGTACTTC.

The chain recombines TRBV7-2 with TRBJ2-1, with 7 bases identical to TRBD2. J was trimmed by 2 bases and V by 2 bases; bases with no gene match: 6. The germline V gene encodes CDR1 SGHTA and CDR2 FQGNSA. This CDR3 region has 16 residues. DNA of the CDR3: TGTGCCAGCAGCTTATGGGCGGGAGAGGCCTACAATGAGCAGTTCTTC. This gives the protein CASSLWAGEAYNEQFF.

This chain links TRBV19 with TRBJ2-1, with 8 nucleotides matching TRBD1. V shed 8 bases, J shed 8 bases, and the junction held 11 bases outside the gene matches. The CDR3 has 14 amino acids. The germline CDR1 and CDR2 sequences are LNHDA and SQIVND (reference sequence). DNA of the CDR3: TGTGCCAGTTCGTCCGGGACAGGCCTTGATGAGCAGTTCTTC. It translates to CASSSGTGLDEQFF. The full variable domain, completed using reference TRBV19 and TRBJ2-1, is DGGITQSPKYLFRKEGQNVTLSCEQNLNHDAMYWYRQDPGQGLRLIYYSQIVNDFQKGDIAEGYSVSREKKESFPLTVTSAQKNPTAFYLCASSSGTGLDEQFFGPGTRLTVL.

Remarks on this clone: The junction and the germline gene differ at one end; a read error may be behind it. The chain is built from TRBV7-7 and TRBJ2-1; 9 bases are a match to TRBD2. CDR3 length: 15 residues. Germline-derived CDR1 and CDR2 are SSHAT and FNYEAQ (reference sequence). This chain's CDR3 is CASSPGVAGESEQFF. CDR3 nucleotide sequence: TGTGCTAGCAGCCCGGGCGTAGCGGGAGAGTCCGAGCAGTTCTTC.

The chain combines TRBV7-3 with TRBJ2-7; tentative D call: TRBD2 (5 bases). This CDR3 has 15 amino acids. Trimming stripped 4 bases from V and 0 bases from J, with 13 bases between. Germline V gene sequence: CDR1 SGHTA, CDR2 FQGTGA. CDR3 residues: CASSSLVGASYEQYF. DNA for the CDR3: TGTGCCAGCAGCTCTCTAGTGGGAGCCTCCTACGAGCAGTACTTC.

CDR3 coding DNA: TGTGCCAGCAGCTTAGCGACAGGACCTTTAGGAGGCTACACCTTC. Translating gives CASSLATGPLGGYTF. The rearrangement joins TRBV7-9 to TRBJ1-2; perhaps TRBD1 as D (6 bases). The CDR3 runs 15 residues. Trimming took off 0 bases at V and 8 bases at J, with 16 bases between the two ends. Per the germline V gene, CDR1 is SEHNR and CDR2 is FQNEAQ (reference sequence). The variable domain in full, with the rest retrieved from reference TRBV7-9 and TRBJ1-2, is DTGVSQNPRHKITKRGQNVTFRCDPISEHNRLYWYRQTLGQGPEFLTYFQNEAQLEKSRLLSDRFSAERPKGSFSTLEIQRTEQGDSAMYLCASSLATGPLGGYTFGSGTRLTVV.

The CDR3 nucleotides are TGCGCCAGCAGTGAGTCCGGGACTAATGAAAAACTGTTTTTT. Translating gives CASSESGTNEKLFF. V is TRBV10-1 and J is TRBJ1-4; D remains unclear. The CDR3 has 14 amino acids. V shed 0 bases and J shed 2 bases, with 4 bases lying between them. The germline CDR1 and CDR2 sequences are WNHNN and SYGVQD (reference sequence).

This clone appeared a few times. The rearrangement uses TRBV28 and TRBJ1-1; possible D gene TRBD1, 5 bases. The CDR3 has 21 residues. The V and J ends lost 5 bases and 3 bases respectively, with 34 bases between them. The V gene's germline CDR1 is MDHEN and CDR2 SYDVKM. This CDR3 reads CASSPNEFWQLARGRYTEAFF. DNA for the CDR3: TGTGCCAGCAGTCCAAACGAGTTTTGGCAACTGGCGAGGGGAAGATACACTGAAGCTTTCTTT. Using reference TRBV28 and TRBJ1-1 for the parts outside the CDR3, the full variable domain is DVKVTQSSRYLVKRTGEKVFLECVQDMDHENMFWYRQDPGLGLRLIYFSYDVKMKEKGDIPEGYSVSREKKERFSLILESASTNQTSMYLCASSPNEFWQLARGRYTEAFFGQGTRLTVV.

The chain uses TRBV5-5 and TRBJ2-7, with a weak D call TRBD1 (6 bases). The germline gives CDR1 SGHKS, CDR2 YYEKEE (reference sequence). The CDR3 runs 13 residues. V was cut by 0 bases and J by 3 bases, with 7 bases left in between. The DNA for the CDR3 is TGTGCCAGCAGCTTGGAGGACAGCTACGAGCAGTACTTC. This gives the protein CASSLEDSYEQYF.

The chain couples TRBV5-8 to TRBJ1-1; TRBD1 matches 8 bases. CDR1 and CDR2 from the germline V gene are SGHTS and YDEGEE. V shed 4 bases and J 4 bases; nucleotides not matched to a gene: 6. There are 14 residues in the CDR3. The CDR3, as DNA: TGTGCCAGCAGCCTCCCGACAGGGGCCACTGAAGCTTTCTTT. Translated: CASSLPTGATEAFF. The full variable domain, completed using reference TRBV5-8 and TRBJ1-1, is EAGVTQSPTHLIKTRGQQATLRCSPISGHTSVYWYQQALGLGLQFLLWYDEGEERNRGNFPPRFSGRQFPNYSSELNVNALELEDSALYLCASSLPTGATEAFFGQGTRLTVV.

The rearrangement links TRBV5-1 to TRBJ2-5, with a tentative D call TRBD2 (5 bases). Trimming shortened V by 4 bases and J by 2 bases, and 9 bases separated the two germline ends. Germline CDR1 SGHRS, CDR2 YFSETQ. The length of the CDR3 is 13 residues. In DNA form, the CDR3 reads TGCGCCAGCAGCGGAGGAGTACAAGAGACCCAGTACTTC. It codes for CASSGGVQETQYF.

The chain has TRBV15 and TRBJ2-3; 7 bases are shared with TRBD2. Germline CDR1 is LNHNV and CDR2 is YYDKDF (reference sequence). The CDR3 loop spans 17 amino acids. Trimming cost V 1 base and J 1 base; bases outside gene matches: 8. The CDR3 is CATSRVMASGRTDTQYF. For the CDR3, the DNA is TGTGCCACCAGCAGAGTAATGGCTAGCGGACGCACAGATACGCAGTATTTT. The whole variable domain, filled in from reference TRBV15 and TRBJ2-3, reads DAMVIQNPRYQVTQFGKPVTLSCSQTLNHNVMYWYQQKSSQAPKLLFHYYDKDFNNEADTPDNFQSRRPNTSFCFLDIRSPGLGDTAMYLCATSRVMASGRTDTQYFGPGTRLTVL.

This chain uses TRBV15 with TRBJ2-1; 11 nucleotides match TRBD2. CDR3 length: 19 residues. Germline CDR1 LNHNV, CDR2 YYDKDF (reference sequence). V was clipped by 6 bases and J by 6 bases; unmatched bases: 19. CDR3 DNA: TGTGCCACCAGAGGGGACAGGGTCATAGCGGGAGGGCCTTCCAATGAGCAGTTCTTC. This sequence encodes CATRGDRVIAGGPSNEQFF.

The rearrangement links TRBV10-3 to TRBJ1-2; D remains unclear. The V gene lost 4 bases and the J gene lost 4 bases, with 13 bases spanning the gap. The CDR3 contains 14 residues. CDR1 ENHRY and CDR2 SYGVKD come from the germline V gene. The chain's CDR3 is CAISGSDGRYGYTF. CDR3 coding DNA: TGTGCCATCAGTGGATCGGACGGACGCTATGGCTACACCTTC.

The rearrangement uses TRBV7-2 and TRBJ2-1; 9 bases match TRBD2. Germline V lookup: CDR1 SGHTA, CDR2 FQGNSA. The CDR3 is 16 residues long. V dropped 5 bases and J dropped 9; count of bases not matched to a gene: 14. Here the CDR3 DNA reads TGTGCCAGCAGCCCCCATAGCGGGAGACCCATTTCTGAGCAGTTCTTC. Translating gives CASSPHSGRPISEQFF.

This chain links TRBV10-3 with TRBJ2-2, with 7 positions matching TRBD2. CDR1 ENHRY and CDR2 SYGVKD come from the germline V gene. The CDR3 runs 16 residues. V lost 6 bases to trimming and J lost 7 bases; unmatched junction nucleotides: 14. The CDR3 sequence is CAISQTTGTTYGELFF. Written as DNA, the CDR3 is TGTGCCATCAGCCAGACTACCGGGACTACTTACGGGGAGCTGTTTTTT.

The rearrangement links TRBV6-6 to TRBJ1-5, with D unclear. The CDR3 length is 15 residues. V lost 0 bases, J lost 0 bases, and 6 bases lay in between. Germline V gene data show CDR1 as MNHNY and CDR2 as SVGAGI (reference sequence). In DNA form, the CDR3 reads TGTGCCAGCAGTTACTCGGGATATAGCAATCAGCCCCAGCATTTT. Its protein is CASSYSGYSNQPQHF.

This rearrangement joins TRBV5-4 to TRBJ2-7, with 7 bases fitting TRBD2. The V gene end was trimmed by 0 bases and the J gene end by 2 bases; junction bases not matched to a gene: 5. Germline CDR1 reads SGHNT; CDR2 reads YYREEE (reference sequence). The CDR3 runs 15 residues. CDR3 sequence (DNA): TGTGCCAGCAGCTTGGAGGCTAGCGGACCCTACGAGCAGTACTTC. Translated: CASSLEASGPYEQYF. The full variable domain, its missing parts supplied by reference TRBV5-4 and TRBJ2-7, is ETGVTQSPTHLIKTRGQQVTLRCSSQSGHNTVSWYQQALGQGPQFIFQYYREEENGRGNFPPRFSGLQFPNYSSELNVNALELDDSALYLCASSLEASGPYEQYFGPGTRLTVT.

The chain uses TRBV19 and TRBJ2-7; no clear D. The CDR3 contains 14 residues. Germline lookup yields CDR1 LNHDA and CDR2 SQIVND (reference sequence). V was shortened by 4 bases and J by 0 bases, with 10 bases between the two germline ends. The CDR3 sequence: CASSTGAGSYEQYF. The CDR3 nucleotides are TGTGCCAGTAGTACGGGCGCAGGCTCCTACGAGCAGTACTTC.

The chain uses TRBV10-1 and TRBJ2-3; D unclear. The germline V and J ends were trimmed by 2 bases and 1 base, with 16 bases remaining between them. Germline CDR1 and CDR2: WNHNN and SYGVQD (reference sequence). The CDR3 totals 17 residues. CDR3 DNA sequence: TGCGCCAGCAGTGAGCCCCTGGAGAGGTCCCGCACAGATACGCAGTATTTT. It specifies CASSEPLERSRTDTQYF.

The chain joins TRBV11-1 to TRBJ2-2; D not certain. Germline loops: CDR1 SGHAT, CDR2 FQDESV (reference sequence). V shed 6 bases and J shed 1 base, with 12 bases lying between them. The CDR3 totals 15 residues. CDR3 in DNA: TGTGCCAGCAGACTTACTTCAGTGAACACCGGGGAGCTGTTTTTT. Amino acid sequence: CASRLTSVNTGELFF.

CDR3 sequence reads: CSVSGTGVTTEAFF. CDR3 nucleotide sequence: TGCAGCGTATCCGGGACAGGGGTAACCACTGAAGCTTTCTTT. The V gene is TRBV29-1, the J gene TRBJ1-1; 10 bases map to TRBD1. CDR3 length: 14 amino acids. Germline assignment: CDR1 SQVTM and CDR2 ANQGSEA. J lost 4 bases, V lost 6 bases, and 8 bases had no gene match.